These 9 T cell receptor beta chains originate from one sample sequenced in a study of T cell repertoires in ileal Crohn's disease. Libraries were prepared by immunoSEQ multiplex PCR; TCRdb keeps only in-frame clonotypes and omits some of them. The sample has around 15,000 clones; under 95% are singletons. Noted time point: inflamed ileum from the surgical specimen. Sequencing was carried out using ileal tissue. The receptors stem from an adult with Crohn's disease.

This rearrangement joins TRBV5-1 to TRBJ1-2; the D gene is possibly TRBD1 (5 bases). From germline, CDR1 is SGHRS and CDR2 YFSETQ. The CDR3 length is 17 residues. The V end lost 5 bases, the J end lost 0 bases, and 20 bases lay between the germline ends. CDR3 in DNA: TGCGCCAGCAGACATCCTTCCGGGGCAGAAACTAACTATGGCTACACCTTC. This sequence encodes CASRHPSGAETNYGYTF.

The CDR3 here is CASSYDLNGVGYTF. In nucleotides, the CDR3 is TGTGCCAGCAGTTACGACCTGAATGGGGTCGGCTACACCTTC. The chain joins TRBV6-5 to TRBJ1-2; D is unresolved. The CDR3 contains 14 residues. Trimming took off 2 bases at V and 8 bases at J, with 15 bases between the two ends. Looked up from germline, CDR1 is MNHEY and CDR2 is SVGAGI.

The V call is TRBV9, the J call TRBJ1-2; unclear D gene. CDR1 is SGDLS and CDR2 is YYNGEE in the germline V gene. This CDR3 comprises 15 residues. Trimming cost V 4 bases and J 0 bases, with 13 bases left between them. The CDR3 nucleotides are TGTGCCAGCAGCCCTTCACGAAACCCTAACTATGGCTACACCTTC. Residues: CASSPSRNPNYGYTF.

The rearrangement links TRBV11-3 to TRBJ2-7; 8 positions agree with TRBD2. With 5 bases clipped from V and 3 bases from J, the junction kept 6 bases outside the gene matches. The CDR3 has 14 amino acids. Looked up from germline, CDR1 is SGHNT and CDR2 is YENEEA. In nucleotides, the CDR3 is TGTGCCAGCAGCCTCTCGGGGGGGAACTACGAGCAGTACTTC. Translation gives CASSLSGGNYEQYF.

V usage is TRBV23-1 and J usage is TRBJ2-7, with D uncertain. TRBV23-1 is placed among ORFs of uncertain function. The V end was cut by 4 bases, the J end by 1 base, with 14 bases between. The CDR3 has 15 amino acids. In DNA form, the CDR3 reads TGCGCCAGCAGTCGCCATGGACCGCCTTCCTACGAGCAGTACTTC. Translated, it gives CASSRHGPPSYEQYF.

The rearrangement uses TRBV6-5 and TRBJ2-2; D is perhaps TRBD2 (5 bases). The V and J ends lost 5 bases and 5 bases respectively, with 12 bases between them. This CDR3 is built from 14 residues. Germline assignment: CDR1 MNHEY and CDR2 SVGAGI. DNA of the CDR3: TGTGCCAGCAGTCCCTCCGAGGGAACCGGGGAGCTGTTTTTT. It yields the protein CASSPSEGTGELFF.

The rearrangement links TRBV27 to TRBJ1-2; D unclear. V lost 3 bases, J lost 4 bases, and 12 bases lay in between. This CDR3 is 14 amino acids long. Germline V CDR1 and CDR2: MNHEY, SMNVEV (reference sequence). The CDR3 spells CASSFNSFGYGYTF. Written as DNA, the CDR3 is TGTGCCAGCAGTTTTAACAGCTTCGGCTATGGCTACACCTTC.

The gene calls are TRBV10-3 and TRBJ2-7, with unresolved D. Germline CDR1 ENHRY, CDR2 SYGVKD. Trimming removed 3 bases at V and 3 bases at J, with 9 bases between. There are 13 residues in the CDR3. This CDR3 reads CAISERWSYEQYF. CDR3 DNA: TGTGCCATCAGTGAACGGTGGAGCTACGAGCAGTACTTC.

This chain's CDR3 is CASTQPDSNYGYTF. The CDR3 nucleotides are TGTGCCAGCACCCAACCCGACAGTAACTATGGCTACACCTTC. The J gene is TRBJ1-2, the V gene TRBV7-2; D may be TRBD1 (5 bases). The V and J ends lost 7 bases and 1 base respectively, with 13 bases between them. Germline CDR1 and CDR2: SGHTA and FQGNSA. This CDR3 is built from 14 residues. The whole variable domain, filled in from reference TRBV7-2 and TRBJ1-2, reads GAGVSQSPSNKVTEKGKDVELRCDPISGHTALYWYRQSLGQGLEFLIYFQGNSAPDKSGLPSDRFSAERTGGSVSTLTIQRTQQEDSAVYLCASTQPDSNYGYTFGSGTRLTVV.